This TCR beta chain was identified in a study of blood T cell repertoires in COVID-19. Study-level background: Sites in the United States, Italy and Spain provided acute and convalescent COVID-19 samples.

As processed by the authors: Estimation of nucleated cell counts was performed using reference gene primer amplification. Clones were sequenced by immunoSEQ multiplex PCR, and TCRdb holds only the in-frame ones, with some missing. Clone size and V and J calls were adopted from that table, with D and trimming inferred from the DNA. The sample has about 340,000 clones, around nine tenths seen once. This clonotype originated in a woman between 18 and 29 years old who had recovered from COVID-19. Sequenced sample: peripheral blood.

CDR3 nucleotides: TGCAGCGTTGAAGGTTTTACAGGGGGGACCACTGAAGCTTTCTTT. This translates into CSVEGFTGGTTEAFF. This chain connects TRBV29-1 to TRBJ1-1; 8 nucleotides align to TRBD1. The CDR3 spans 15 residues. CDR1 and CDR2 from the germline V gene are SQVTM and ANQGSEA. V was clipped by 1 base and J by 4 bases; unmatched bases: 8.